This record covers a single T cell receptor beta chain. Its matching antigen is unknown. V dropped 6 bases and J dropped 0 bases, with 3 bases sitting between them. The CDR3 spans 13 residues. Germline CDR1 and CDR2: SNHLY and FYNNEI. Generated by immunoSEQ multiplex PCR, the TCRdb table keeps only in-frame clones and is missing some. The sample shows about 120,000 clones, more than 85% of them seen only once. The source of the sample is a study of T cell repertoires and HLA-DP antigens. The sample comprised CD4+ T cells from PBMCs. The receptor was derived from a woman aged 18-29 years in good health and CMV-seronegative. The genes are TRBV2 and TRBJ2-6; the D is unclear. The CDR3 spells CASRDSGANVLTF. Here the CDR3 DNA reads TGTGCCAGCAGGGACTCTGGGGCCAACGTCCTGACTTTC.